The clone carrying this T cell receptor beta chain was observed a few times. V lost 6 bases and J lost 6, with 12 bases in between. Germline-derived CDR1 and CDR2 are LNHDA and SQIVND (reference sequence). The CDR3 totals 13 residues. These data belong to a study of T cells of healthy individuals. MiXCR, applied by TCRdb to the 5' RACE reads, yields one record per CDR3 protein. Found here are about 100,000 distinct CDR3 sequences, around 17% of them singletons; the top ten hold about 6.2%. The V gene is TRBV19, the J gene TRBJ1-5; TRBD1 might be the D (6 bases). This clonotype was obtained from a human donor in good health. In DNA form, the CDR3 reads TGTGCCAGTAGCATCGACAGGACTCAGCCCCAGCATTTT. Encoded protein: CASSIDRTQPQHF.